This T cell receptor beta chain was profiled in a study of cytomegalovirus exposure and HLA in healthy donors. PCR employed 60 Vbeta and 13 Jbeta primers. Profiling relied on immunoSEQ multiplex PCR, and the TCRdb table lists in-frame clones only, not all of them. The sample has under 150,000 clones; over 65% are singletons. Trimming took 5 bases from V and 1 from J; bases not matched to a gene: 4. Germline-derived CDR1 and CDR2 are MDHEN and SYDVKM. The CDR3 is made up of 15 amino acids. The TCR comes from a man aged 40-55 years in good health and CMV-seronegative. This sequence joins TRBV28 and TRBJ1-5; the match to TRBD1 covers 8 bases. The sample taken for sequencing was PBMCs. CDR3 protein: CASSPNRGSNQPQHF. DNA for the CDR3: TGTGCCAGCAGTCCCAACAGGGGGAGCAATCAGCCCCAGCATTTT. The full variable domain, its missing parts supplied by reference TRBV28 and TRBJ1-5, is DVKVTQSSRYLVKRTGEKVFLECVQDMDHENMFWYRQDPGLGLRLIYFSYDVKMKEKGDIPEGYSVSREKKERFSLILESASTNQTSMYLCASSPNRGSNQPQHFGDGTRLSIL.